One T cell receptor delta chain is described in this entry. Its cognate antigen has yet to be identified. Translating this DNA gives a protein that differs at residue 6 from the TCRdb one, which belongs to a much larger clone; a read error is likely, and the protein shown is this translation. Library generation was performed with multiplex PCR. Sequencing relied on an Illumina MiSeq. Each sorted gammadelta T cell sample was sequenced for both the TCR gamma (TRG) and TCR delta (TRD) chains. In the source study's methods: The repertoire analyses drew on clonotype tree plots, the accumulated frequency of the top 20 clonotypes, and diversity index (DI) and D75 metrics. With CATT, TCRdb called clones again from the public reads; duplicate DNA rows were later joined. TCRdb, not the original authors, processed these V and J calls. For this sample there are 85,000 to 95,000 delta-chain clones; about 1.5% appear just once. The ten largest clones take up 7% to 9.5% of the sample.

Clipping removes 2 bases from V and 2 bases from J, with 30 as the unmatched junction base count. The CDR3 sequence holds 25 residues, the cysteine and phenylalanine included. The entry retains the CDR3 DNA only, 75 bases that are in frame from base 1. In the germline V gene, CDR1 corresponds to TSWWSYY and CDR2 to QGS. Vgamma9/Vdelta2+ and Vdelta2-negative gammadelta T cell populations were flow-sorted from peripheral blood mononuclear cells for bulk TCR repertoire analysis. The data stem from a study of γδ T cells in repeated Plasmodium falciparum infection (dated by TCRdb to the early 2020s). About the full investigation: The natural-infection arm enrolled Malian children exposed to intense seasonal malaria transmission and compared the Malian children with Australian children matched for age and gender. Controlled-infection subjects were sampled at baseline, immediately before selected infections, and 21 days after each infection. About five malaria-naive U.S. adults underwent four controlled human malaria infections by bites from P. falciparum NF54-infected Anopheles stephensi mosquitoes over 644 days. Malian gammadelta TCR repertoires were analysed cross-sectionally during no-transmission periods and were analysed longitudinally across acute febrile malaria episodes. Using both natural infection in Mali and controlled human malaria infection, the study looked at the way repeated Plasmodium falciparum infection shapes the human gammadelta T cell repertoire. Broad study findings and their caveats: Because the controlled-infection cohort was small, analysis of inter-individual variability in gammadelta T cell responses was limited. In Vdelta2-negative, largely Vdelta1+, gammadelta TCR repertoires, repeated controlled infections appeared to drive waves of new clonotype selection. Generalizability was limited because the Malian cohort came from a small rural village made up predominantly of one ethnic group. Across time and infection, the Vgamma9/Vdelta2+ TCR repertoires showed a highly stable polyclonal makeup, with many TCRgamma sequences overlapping between individuals. Compared with Australian children, Malian children appeared to have Vdelta2-negative gammadelta TCR repertoires that were more clonally expanded, less diverse and less shared.

Material: gamma-delta T cells from blood. The chain was built from TRDV1 and TRDJ1; 12 bases in between match TRDD3. This receptor was taken from a pool of human donors (malaria-infected and uninfected, not separated). The bases read TGTGCTCTTGGGGAAGTCGTGCGTTCGGCCACGTTCCCACTTACTGGGGGATACAAAACCGATAAACTCATCTTT. Its translation reads: CALGEVVRSATFPLTGGYKTDKLIF.